This entry lists 11 T cell receptor beta chains sequenced from one sample in a study of T cell changes during pregnancy in multiple sclerosis. Clones were read by immunoSEQ multiplex PCR, and TCRdb kept only the in-frame ones, dropping some. The sample lists over 45,000 clones, about 90% occurring once. Sequenced here: CD4+ T cells from peripheral blood mononuclear cells, sampled in the first trimester of pregnancy. The receptors shown here come from a female donor with multiple sclerosis, enrolled in a pregnancy study.

The chain has TRBV6-1 and TRBJ1-6; D remains unclear. The germline V gene has CDR1 MNHNS and CDR2 SASEGT. V was trimmed by 3 bases and J by 0 bases, leaving 12 bases between them. The CDR3 is made up of 17 amino acids. In nucleotides, the CDR3 is TGTGCCAGCAGTGAGAACAGAAAAAGCTCCTATAATTCACCCCTCCACTTT. It yields the protein CASSENRKSSYNSPLHF.

This chain uses TRBV5-5 with TRBJ2-2, with D perhaps TRBD2 (5 bases). The CDR3 length is 14 residues. Trimming pared 3 bases from V and 3 bases from J, leaving 9 bases between. The germline CDR1 and CDR2 sequences are SGHKS and YYEKEE (reference sequence). Here the CDR3 DNA reads TGTGCCAGCAGCTCCGCGAGGGACACCGGGGAGCTGTTTTTT. Encoded protein: CASSSARDTGELFF.

V is TRBV4-1 and J is TRBJ1-1; D is perhaps TRBD1 (5 bases). In germline, CDR1 is MGHRA, CDR2 YSYEKL. The CDR3 length is 16 residues. Trimming took off 0 bases at V and 0 bases at J, with 11 bases between the two ends. CDR3 amino acids: CASSQDVWGMNTEAFF. The CDR3 region has the DNA TGCGCCAGCAGCCAAGATGTCTGGGGCATGAACACTGAAGCTTTCTTT.

The J gene is TRBJ1-1, the V gene TRBV7-6; D not certain. Looked up from germline, CDR1 is SGHVS and CDR2 is FNYEAQ. CDR3 length equals 13 residues. V was trimmed by 0 bases and J by 2 bases, leaving 4 bases between them. CDR3 bases: TGTGCCAGCAGCTTAGCCAGAAACACTGAAGCTTTCTTT. Protein sequence: CASSLARNTEAFF.

CDR3 sequence: CASSADRMTYGYTF. The DNA for the CDR3 is TGTGCCAGCAGTGCGGACAGAATGACCTATGGCTACACCTTC. The rearrangement joins TRBV2 to TRBJ1-2, with a weak D call TRBD1 (6 bases). The V gene lost 4 bases and the J gene lost 4 bases, with 13 bases spanning the gap. Germline assignment: CDR1 SNHLY and CDR2 FYNNEI. This CDR3 spans 14 amino acids.

The rearrangement links TRBV28 to TRBJ2-7; TRBD2 aligns across 7 bases. Germline V CDR1 and CDR2: MDHEN, SYDVKM. The ends lost 2 bases at V and 3 bases at J; junction bases unmatched: 4. This CDR3 is built from 14 residues. The CDR3, as DNA: TGTGCCAGCAGTTTACCTCCGGGGGGCTACGAGCAGTACTTC. Encoded protein: CASSLPPGGYEQYF.

The V and J genes are TRBV5-6 and TRBJ1-1; 11 bases match TRBD1. V dropped 3 bases and J dropped 5; count of bases not matched to a gene: 6. Germline CDR1 SGHDT, CDR2 YYEEEE. CDR3 size: 15 residues. The CDR3 here is CASSWGTGGNTEAFF. The CDR3 nucleotides are TGTGCCAGCAGCTGGGGGACAGGGGGTAATACTGAAGCTTTCTTT.

The chain joins TRBV7-8 to TRBJ1-1; D is uncertain. In germline, CDR1 is SGHVS, CDR2 FQNEAQ. CDR3 length equals 14 residues. Deletions cut 3 bases from V and 2 bases from J, with 10 bases between. This CDR3 reads CASSFRGHNTEAFF. The CDR3 region has the DNA TGTGCCAGCAGCTTTCGGGGTCATAACACTGAAGCTTTCTTT.

CDR3 sequence: CASAPMVGLLAYNEQFF. The CDR3 nucleotides read TGTGCTAGTGCCCCCATGGTGGGTTTGCTAGCCTACAATGAGCAGTTCTTC. This chain uses TRBV12-5 with TRBJ2-1; D is undetermined. CDR1 is LGHNT, CDR2 FRNRAP, per germline. The CDR3 has 17 residues. Trimming took off 7 bases at V and 2 bases at J, with 21 bases between the two ends.

This chain links TRBV19 with TRBJ2-3; D is perhaps TRBD1 (5 bases). The CDR3 has 15 residues. V was trimmed by 6 bases and J by 1 base, leaving 14 bases between them. CDR1 is LNHDA, CDR2 SQIVND, per germline (reference sequence). CDR3 sequence: CASRDTGHRTDTQYF. The CDR3 DNA sequence: TGTGCCAGTAGGGATACAGGACACCGCACAGATACGCAGTATTTT. The variable domain in full, with the rest retrieved from reference TRBV19 and TRBJ2-3, is DGGITQSPKYLFRKEGQNVTLSCEQNLNHDAMYWYRQDPGQGLRLIYYSQIVNDFQKGDIAEGYSVSREKKESFPLTVTSAQKNPTAFYLCASRDTGHRTDTQYFGPGTRLTVL.

The V and J genes are TRBV5-1 and TRBJ1-4; D gene unclear. Between the trimmed V and J ends, which lost 0 bases and 0 bases, there was a span of 3 bases. Germline loops: CDR1 SGHRS, CDR2 YFSETQ. The CDR3 consists of 14 residues. DNA of the CDR3: TGCGCCAGCAGCTTGGCAGCAACTAATGAAAAACTGTTTTTT. Its translation is CASSLAATNEKLFF.